Listed below are T cell receptor beta chains from one sample, sequenced in a study of CD8 T cells in ankylosing spondylitis. MiXCR, applied by TCRdb to the 5' RACE reads, yields one record per CDR3 protein. The table includes about 800,000 distinct CDR3 sequences, about 11% detected once. The material sequenced was blood, either unsorted or a sorted T cell fraction (not recorded which). Every receptor here comes from a male donor with ankylosing spondylitis. Both conserved end residues are part of each CDR3. The D gene is left open where the match is weak. Where a row states a size, it is once, few, many or the class of an expanded clone; other rows omit it.

NA,TRBV6-1,few,TRBJ1-3,CASSSRGVSGNTIYF,TGTGCCAGCAGCTCCCGAGGCGTCTCTGGAAACACCATATATTTT
NA,TRBV5-1,few,TRBJ2-5,CASSLRPSLGETQYF,TGCGCCAGCAGCTTGCGGCCTTCGTTAGGGGAGACCCAGTACTTC
TRBD1,TRBV20-1,few,TRBJ2-3,CSAGTGRTDTQYF,TGCAGTGCTGGGACAGGGAGGACAGATACGCAGTATTTT
NA,TRBV3-1,NA,TRBJ2-7,CASSQGSQSGQYF,TGTGCCAGCAGCCAAGGATCCCAGAGCGGGCAGTACTTC
TRBD1,TRBV6-2/TRBV6-3,NA,TRBJ2-7,CASTRFGDSSYEQYF,TGTGCCAGCACCCGCTTCGGGGACAGCTCCTACGAGCAGTACTTC
NA,TRBV20-1,NA,TRBJ2-6,CSALEGSGANVLTF,TGCAGTGCCCTTGAGGGCTCTGGGGCCAACGTCCTGACTTTC
TRBD2,TRBV24-1,NA,TRBJ2-1,CATSDNGLAGGFEQFF,TGTGCCACCAGTGATAATGGACTAGCGGGAGGATTTGAGCAGTTCTTC
NA,TRBV29-1,few,TRBJ2-5,CSVGPLFQETQYF,TGCAGCGTTGGTCCACTCTTCCAAGAGACCCAGTACTTC
TRBD1,TRBV10-3,NA,TRBJ2-7,CAISGTHGTGAAYEQYF,TGTGCCATCAGTGGGACGCACGGGACAGGGGCAGCCTACGAGCAGTACTTC
TRBD1,TRBV5-4,NA,TRBJ2-3,CASSSRTGGFTDMQYF,TGTGCCAGCAGTTCCCGGACAGGAGGCTTCACAGATATGCAGTATTTT
TRBD2,TRBV10-3,few,TRBJ2-7,CAISRLAGAGYEQYF,TGTGCCATCAGTAGACTAGCGGGCGCCGGGTACGAGCAGTACTTC
TRBD1,TRBV20-1,NA,TRBJ1-4,CSAYRDRLFF,TGCAGTGCCTACCGGGACAGGTTGTTTTTT
TRBD1,TRBV10-3,NA,TRBJ1-2,CAVTWDRNTGYTF,TGTGCCGTGACTTGGGACAGGAACACCGGCTACACCTTC
NA,TRBV7-2,NA,TRBJ2-7,CASSLIGLGGEQYF,TGTGCCAGCAGCTTAATAGGTCTTGGGGGCGAGCAGTACTTC
TRBD2,TRBV5-1,once,TRBJ2-5,CASSLLSGGAGETQYF,TGCGCCAGCAGCTTGCTGAGCGGGGGGGCCGGGGAGACCCAGTACTTC
TRBD2,TRBV4-1,many,TRBJ2-7,CASSQDIRLAGYSYEQYF,TGCGCCAGCAGCCAAGATATTAGACTAGCGGGATACTCCTACGAGCAGTACTTC
NA,TRBV20-1,NA,TRBJ1-1,CSARGGQNTEAFF,TGCAGTGCTAGAGGGGGACAGAACACTGAAGCTTTCTTT
NA,TRBV11-2,few,TRBJ2-1,CASSLDPGVHNEQFF,TGTGCCAGCAGCTTAGATCCGGGGGTCCACAATGAGCAGTTCTTC
NA,TRBV20-1,few,TRBJ2-7,CSASPTGPYEQYF,TGCAGTGCTAGCCCAACAGGTCCCTACGAGCAGTACTTC
TRBD1,TRBV14,NA,TRBJ2-6,CASSQGTGGRVLTF,TGTGCCAGCAGCCAAGGGACAGGGGGCCGGGTCCTGACTTTC